The clone carrying this T cell receptor (beta chain) appeared a single time. CD4+ cells yielded CD45RA+ naive and CD45RA-negative memory subsets. The record originates from a study of shared clonotypes between healthy human individuals. This CDR3 region has 17 residues. The ends lost 4 bases at V and 1 base at J; junction bases unmatched: 6. The V gene's germline CDR1 is GTSNPN and CDR2 SVGIG (reference sequence). Assay execution proceeded at the deep level. The table came from immunoSEQ multiplex PCR; TCRdb's copy has only in-frame clones and leaves some out. The data contain more than 1 million clones, around three quarters of them seen just once; the ten biggest clones take up under 0.6%.

The receptor comes from a young man in good health. Some clones in this sample may be carry-over from other donors' samples. This sequence joins TRBV30 and TRBJ2-4, with TRBD2 matching over 14 bases. Sequencing was performed on memory CD4+ T cells from PBMCs. Sample subset: CD45RA-negative fraction. The CDR3 sequence: CAWTGTSGSRAKNIQYF. The CDR3 DNA reads as TGTGCCTGGACCGGGACTAGCGGGAGTCGGGCCAAAAACATTCAGTACTTC. The full variable domain, with the rest looked up from reference TRBV30 and TRBJ2-4, is SQTIHQWPATLVQPVGSPLSLECTVEGTSNPNLYWYRQAAGRGLQLLFYSVGIGQISSEVPQNLSASRPQDRQFILSSKKLLLSDSGFYLCAWTGTSGSRAKNIQYFGAGTRLSVL.